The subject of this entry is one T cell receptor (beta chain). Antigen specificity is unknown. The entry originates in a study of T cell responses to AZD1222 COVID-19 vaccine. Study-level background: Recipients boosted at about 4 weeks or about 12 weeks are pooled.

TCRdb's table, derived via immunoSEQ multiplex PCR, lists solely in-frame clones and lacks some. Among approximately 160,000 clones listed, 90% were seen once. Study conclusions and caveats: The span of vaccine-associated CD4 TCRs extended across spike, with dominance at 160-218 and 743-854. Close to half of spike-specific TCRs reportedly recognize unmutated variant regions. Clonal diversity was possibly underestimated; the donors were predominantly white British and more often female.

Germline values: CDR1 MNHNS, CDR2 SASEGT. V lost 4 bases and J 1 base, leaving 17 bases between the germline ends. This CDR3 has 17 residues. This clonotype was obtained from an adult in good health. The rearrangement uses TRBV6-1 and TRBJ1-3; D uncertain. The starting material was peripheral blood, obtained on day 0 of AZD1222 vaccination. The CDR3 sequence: CASSALGWGASGNTIYF. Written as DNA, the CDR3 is TGTGCCAGCAGTGCATTGGGGTGGGGAGCTTCTGGAAACACCATATATTTT.